The entry below describes one T cell receptor (beta chain). Its antigen is still unknown. Sequence data for DNA of cultured CD4+ T cells were generated by the Oncomine TCR Beta short-read assay. TCRdb re-called the PCR reads through MiXCR, storing one row per CDR3 protein. The table records 15,000 to 20,000 distinct CDR3 sequences, more than 50% of them present only once. Noted treatment: roughly 10-day PBMC culture with coronavirus spike peptide pools or control peptides (ViraFEST assay). The sample originates from a study of vaccination and CD4 T cells after COVID-19. Study-wide background: Overlapping peptides covering the spike proteins of SARS-CoV-2, HCoV-NL63, HCoV-OC43 and HCoV-229E were added to stimulate cells. Whole-study results and caveats: Looking at convalescent patients, a median approximately 83% of reactive clones were present only post-vaccination.

The ends lost 6 bases at V and 5 bases at J; junction bases unmatched: 15. This CDR3 is 16 amino acids long. CDR1 DFQATT and CDR2 SNEGSKA come from the germline V gene (reference sequence). The chain has TRBV20-1 and TRBJ2-3, with 9 bases matching TRBD1. This clonotype originated in a human donor who had recovered from COVID-19. Sequenced here: CD4+ T cells from blood, cultured in vitro, sampled before SARS-CoV-2 vaccination. The CDR3 DNA is TGCAGTGCCGTCCCTTCGCCGGGACAGGGTGGAGATACGCAGTATTTT. This codes for CSAVPSPGQGGDTQYF.